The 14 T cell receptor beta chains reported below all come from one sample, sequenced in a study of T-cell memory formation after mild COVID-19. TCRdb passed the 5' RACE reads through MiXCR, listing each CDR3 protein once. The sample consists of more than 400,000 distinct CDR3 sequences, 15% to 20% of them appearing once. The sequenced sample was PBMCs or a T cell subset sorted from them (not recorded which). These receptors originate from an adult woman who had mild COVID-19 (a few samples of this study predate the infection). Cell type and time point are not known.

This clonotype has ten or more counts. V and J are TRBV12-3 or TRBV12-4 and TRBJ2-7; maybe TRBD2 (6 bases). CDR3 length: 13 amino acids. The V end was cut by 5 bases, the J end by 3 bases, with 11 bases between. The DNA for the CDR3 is TGTGCCAGCAGTCCTGCGGGGCTCTACGAGCAGTACTTC. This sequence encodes CASSPAGLYEQYF.

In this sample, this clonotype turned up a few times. The CDR3 DNA sequence: TGCGCCAGCAGCCAGCGTTGGGGGGCGGATACGCAGTATTTT. Translation gives CASSQRWGADTQYF. V and J are TRBV4-1 and TRBJ2-3, with D perhaps being TRBD1 or TRBD2 (6 bases each). Germline V gene data show CDR1 as MGHRA and CDR2 as YSYEKL. Trimming took 3 bases from V and 6 from J, leaving 13 bases between them. The CDR3 sequence is 14 residues long.

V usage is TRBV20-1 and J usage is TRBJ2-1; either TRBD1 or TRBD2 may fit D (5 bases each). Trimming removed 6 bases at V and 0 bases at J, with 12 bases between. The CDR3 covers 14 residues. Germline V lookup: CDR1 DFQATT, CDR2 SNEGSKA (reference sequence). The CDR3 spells CSAPEGSSYNEQFF. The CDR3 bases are TGCAGTGCACCCGAGGGGAGCTCCTACAATGAGCAGTTCTTC.

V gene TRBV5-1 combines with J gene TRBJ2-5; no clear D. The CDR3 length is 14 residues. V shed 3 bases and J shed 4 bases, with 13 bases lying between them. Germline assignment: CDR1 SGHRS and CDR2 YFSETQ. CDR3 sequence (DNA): TGCGCCAGCAGCTACAGCCTCTCCAGAGAGACCCAGTACTTC. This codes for CASSYSLSRETQYF.

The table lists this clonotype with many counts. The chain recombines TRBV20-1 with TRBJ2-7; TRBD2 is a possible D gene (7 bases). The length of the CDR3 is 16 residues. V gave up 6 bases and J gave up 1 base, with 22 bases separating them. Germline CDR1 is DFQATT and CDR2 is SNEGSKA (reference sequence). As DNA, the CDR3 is TGCAGTGCGGGGGGGGGCTCGGTTGGCCCATCCTACGAGCAGTACTTC. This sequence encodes CSAGGGSVGPSYEQYF.

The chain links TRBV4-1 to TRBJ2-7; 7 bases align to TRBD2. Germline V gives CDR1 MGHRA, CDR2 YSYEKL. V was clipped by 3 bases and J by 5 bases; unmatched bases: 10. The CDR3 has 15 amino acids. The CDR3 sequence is CASSQIAGVEDEQYF. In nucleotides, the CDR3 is TGCGCCAGCAGCCAGATAGCGGGTGTGGAGGACGAGCAGTACTTC.

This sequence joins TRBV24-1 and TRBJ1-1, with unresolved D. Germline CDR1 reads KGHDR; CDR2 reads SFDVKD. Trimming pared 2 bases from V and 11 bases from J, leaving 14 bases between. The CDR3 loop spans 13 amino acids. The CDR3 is CATSDSGPGDAFF. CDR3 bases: TGTGCCACCAGTGATTCCGGGCCAGGTGACGCTTTCTTT.

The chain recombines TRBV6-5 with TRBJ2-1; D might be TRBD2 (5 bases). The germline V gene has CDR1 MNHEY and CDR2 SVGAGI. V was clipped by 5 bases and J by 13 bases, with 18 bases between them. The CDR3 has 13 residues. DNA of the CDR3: TGTGCCAGCAGTCCTGGGTGGACTGGGAATCAGTTCTTC. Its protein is CASSPGWTGNQFF.

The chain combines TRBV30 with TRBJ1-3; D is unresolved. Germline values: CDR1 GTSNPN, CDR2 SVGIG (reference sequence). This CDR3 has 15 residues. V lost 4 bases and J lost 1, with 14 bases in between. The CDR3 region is CAWMALVTSGNTIYF. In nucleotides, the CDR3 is TGTGCCTGGATGGCCCTCGTCACGTCTGGAAACACCATATATTTT.

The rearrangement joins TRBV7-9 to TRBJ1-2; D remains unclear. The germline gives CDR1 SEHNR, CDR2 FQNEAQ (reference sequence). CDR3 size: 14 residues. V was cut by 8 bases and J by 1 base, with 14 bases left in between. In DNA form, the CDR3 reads TGTGCCAGCGCTGGAGGGCAGAGTAACTATGGCTACACCTTC. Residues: CASAGGQSNYGYTF.

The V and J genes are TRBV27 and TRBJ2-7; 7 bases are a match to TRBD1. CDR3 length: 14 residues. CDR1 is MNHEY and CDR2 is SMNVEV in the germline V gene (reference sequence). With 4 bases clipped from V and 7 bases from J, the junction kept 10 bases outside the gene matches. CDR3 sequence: CASSSYGQVGEQYF. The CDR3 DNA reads TGTGCCAGCAGTTCCTATGGACAGGTGGGGGAGCAGTACTTC.

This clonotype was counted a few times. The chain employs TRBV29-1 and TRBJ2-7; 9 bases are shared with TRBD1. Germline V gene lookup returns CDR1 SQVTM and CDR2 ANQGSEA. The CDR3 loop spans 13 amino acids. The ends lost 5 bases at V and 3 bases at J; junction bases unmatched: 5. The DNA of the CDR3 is TGCAGCGTTCCCTCGACAGGGGGCTACGAGCAGTACTTC. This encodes CSVPSTGGYEQYF.

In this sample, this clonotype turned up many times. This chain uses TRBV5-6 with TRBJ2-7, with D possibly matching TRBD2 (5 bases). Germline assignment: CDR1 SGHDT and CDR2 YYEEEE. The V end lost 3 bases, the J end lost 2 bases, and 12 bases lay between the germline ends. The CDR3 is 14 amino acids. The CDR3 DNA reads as TGTGCCAGCAGCTGGGCGGGTTTGGCCTACGAGCAGTACTTC. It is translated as CASSWAGLAYEQYF.

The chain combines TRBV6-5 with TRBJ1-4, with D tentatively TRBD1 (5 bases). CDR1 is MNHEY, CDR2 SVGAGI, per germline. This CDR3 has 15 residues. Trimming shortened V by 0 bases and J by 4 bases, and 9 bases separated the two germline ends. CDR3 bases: TGTGCCAGCAGTTACTCAGGGGCGCGTAATGAAAAACTGTTTTTT. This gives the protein CASSYSGARNEKLFF.